This T cell receptor beta chain is from a study of human T cells and chemical hapten exposure. At the level of the study: Small discrepancies in pooled library volume mainly accounted for the varying TCR yields per sample.

This clonotype was counted a few times. The antigen is not known. The CDR3 is made up of 12 amino acids. V was cut by 0 bases and J by 3 bases, with 2 bases left in between. CDR1 and CDR2 from the germline V gene are SGHRS and YFSETQ. Broader study findings: The number of TCRs above 1 in 1000 frequency did not change after DPC sensitization.

During construction of the library, unique molecular identifiers were attached to individual cDNA molecules for quantitative, reproducible TCR counting. In the original analysis: A per-sample median of around 100,000 TCRs was observed, with counts ranging from roughly 20,000 to 750,000. MiXCR, applied by TCRdb to the reads, yields one record per CDR3 protein. TCRdb, not the original authors, processed these V and J calls. This table holds more than 100,000 distinct CDR3 sequences, over 7% found once. The authors' total RNA extraction used unfractionated whole blood. The V and J genes are TRBV5-1 and TRBJ2-3; D unclear. The sample taken for sequencing was whole blood. The clonotype was recovered from a human donor in good health. Some clones in this sample may be carry-over from other donors' samples. CDR3 region: CASSLVTDTQYF. The CDR3 region has the DNA TGCGCCAGCAGCTTGGTGACAGATACGCAGTATTTT. The full variable domain, in which reference TRBV5-1 and TRBJ2-3 provide the parts outside the CDR3, is KAGVTQTPRYLIKTRGQQVTLSCSPISGHRSVSWYQQTPGQGLQFLFEYFSETQRNKGNFPGRFSGRQFSNSRSEMNVSTLELGDSALYLCASSLVTDTQYFGPGTRLTVL.